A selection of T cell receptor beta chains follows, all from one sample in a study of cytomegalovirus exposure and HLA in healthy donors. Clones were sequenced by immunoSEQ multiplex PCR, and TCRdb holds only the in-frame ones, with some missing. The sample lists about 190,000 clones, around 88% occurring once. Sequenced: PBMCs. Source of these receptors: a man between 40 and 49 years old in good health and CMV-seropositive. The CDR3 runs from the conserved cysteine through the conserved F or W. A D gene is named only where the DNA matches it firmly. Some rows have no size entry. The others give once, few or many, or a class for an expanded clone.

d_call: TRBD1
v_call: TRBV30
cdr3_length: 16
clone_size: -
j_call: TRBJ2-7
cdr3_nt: TGTGCCTGGAGCCCAATCGGAGTCCGGGACAGAAGCGAGCAGTACTTC
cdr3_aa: CAWSPIGVRDRSEQYF

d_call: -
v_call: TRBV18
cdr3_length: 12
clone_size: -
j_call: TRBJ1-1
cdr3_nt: TGTGCCAGCTCACTCGAGGGCACTGAAGCTTTCTTT
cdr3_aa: CASSLEGTEAFF

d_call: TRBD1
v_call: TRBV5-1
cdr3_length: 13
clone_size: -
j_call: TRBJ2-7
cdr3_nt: TGCGCCAGCAGCTCCCAGGGGGCTGACGAGCAGTACTTC
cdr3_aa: CASSSQGADEQYF

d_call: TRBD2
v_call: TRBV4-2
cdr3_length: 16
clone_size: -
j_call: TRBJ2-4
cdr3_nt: TGTGCCAGCAGCCAAGAAGTAGCGGGAGGGAAAAACATTCAGTACTTC
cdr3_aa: CASSQEVAGGKNIQYF

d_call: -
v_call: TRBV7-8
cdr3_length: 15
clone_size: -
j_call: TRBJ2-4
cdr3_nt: TGTGCCAGCAGCGGAGGTGGGATGGCCAAAAACATTCAGTACTTC
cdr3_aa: CASSGGGMAKNIQYF

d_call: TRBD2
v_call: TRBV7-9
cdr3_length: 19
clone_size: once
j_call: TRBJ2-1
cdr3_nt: TGTGCCAGCCGGGGGGGGATCGGGCTCGGGAGGGCCCACTACAATGAGCAGTTCTTC
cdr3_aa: CASRGGIGLGRAHYNEQFF

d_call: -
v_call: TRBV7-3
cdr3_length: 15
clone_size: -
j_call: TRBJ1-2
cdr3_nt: TGTGCCGTCGAACAAGGACAGCTCATTAACTATGGCTACACCTTC
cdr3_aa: CAVEQGQLINYGYTF

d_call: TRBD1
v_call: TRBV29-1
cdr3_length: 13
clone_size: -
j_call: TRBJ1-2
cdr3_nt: TGCAGCGTTCAACCTACAGGGGGCTATGGCTACACCTTC
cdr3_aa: CSVQPTGGYGYTF

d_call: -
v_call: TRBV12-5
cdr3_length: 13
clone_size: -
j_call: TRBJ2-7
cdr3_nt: TGTGCTAGTGGTTTGGGGTCTAGTGACGAGCAGTACTTC
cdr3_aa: CASGLGSSDEQYF

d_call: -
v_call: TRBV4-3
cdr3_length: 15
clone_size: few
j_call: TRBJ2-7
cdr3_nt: TGCGCCAGCAGCCAAGATGCCTCTGAGGGTCGCGAGCAGTACTTC
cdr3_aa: CASSQDASEGREQYF

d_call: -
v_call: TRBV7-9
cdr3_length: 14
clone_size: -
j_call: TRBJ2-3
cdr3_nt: TGTTCCAGCAGCTCTCGGGTGATCACAGATACGCAGTATTTT
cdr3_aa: CSSSSRVITDTQYF

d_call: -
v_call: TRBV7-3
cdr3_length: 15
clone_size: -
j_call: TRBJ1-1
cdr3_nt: TGTGCCAGCAGCTCCGGAAAGGGGCCAAACACTGAAGCTTTCTTT
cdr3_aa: CASSSGKGPNTEAFF

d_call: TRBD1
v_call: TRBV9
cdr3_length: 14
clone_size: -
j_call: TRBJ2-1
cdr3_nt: TGTGCCAGCAGCCCGGGACAGGGTTTCGATGAGCAGTTCTTC
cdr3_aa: CASSPGQGFDEQFF

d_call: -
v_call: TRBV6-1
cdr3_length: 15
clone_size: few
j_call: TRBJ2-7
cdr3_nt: TGTGCCAGCAGTGAAGGCGGAGGCACGACCTACGAGCAGTACTTC
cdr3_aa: CASSEGGGTTYEQYF

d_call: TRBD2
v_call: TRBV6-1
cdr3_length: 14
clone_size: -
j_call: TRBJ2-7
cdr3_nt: TGTGCCAGCAGTCCTAGCGGGAACTCCTACGAGCAGTACTTC
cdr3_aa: CASSPSGNSYEQYF

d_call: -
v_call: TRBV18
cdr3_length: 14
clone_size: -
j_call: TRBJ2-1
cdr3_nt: TGTGCCAGCTCACCCGGCGGGTCGAACAATGAGCAGTTCTTC
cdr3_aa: CASSPGGSNNEQFF

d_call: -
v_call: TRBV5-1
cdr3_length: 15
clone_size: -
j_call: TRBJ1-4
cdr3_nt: TGCGCCAGCAGGTGGCAGGGTGCGACTAATGAAAAACTGTTTTTT
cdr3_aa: CASRWQGATNEKLFF

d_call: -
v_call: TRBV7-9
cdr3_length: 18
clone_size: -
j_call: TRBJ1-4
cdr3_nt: TGTGCCAGCAGCTTTAGCCAGCCCGGGTATGTTCGGAGTGAAAAACTGTTTTTT
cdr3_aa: CASSFSQPGYVRSEKLFF

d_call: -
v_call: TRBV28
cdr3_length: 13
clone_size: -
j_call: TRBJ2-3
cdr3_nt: TGTGCCAGCAGTTTCCCGGGAGCAGATACGCAGTATTTT
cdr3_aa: CASSFPGADTQYF

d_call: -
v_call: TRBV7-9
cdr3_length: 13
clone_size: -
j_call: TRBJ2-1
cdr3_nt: TGTGCCAGCAGCTCGACAGCTTACAATGAGCAGTTCTTC
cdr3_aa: CASSSTAYNEQFF

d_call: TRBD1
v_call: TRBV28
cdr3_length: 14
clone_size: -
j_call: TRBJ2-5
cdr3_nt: TGTGCCAGCTCGGGACAGGGGGTCCAAGAGACCCAGTACTTC
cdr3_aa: CASSGQGVQETQYF

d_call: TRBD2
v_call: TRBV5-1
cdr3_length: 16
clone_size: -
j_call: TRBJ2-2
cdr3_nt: TGCGCCGGCAGCCCCTTAGCGGGATCAGACACCGGGGAGCTGTTTTTT
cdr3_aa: CAGSPLAGSDTGELFF